This TCR beta chain was recorded in a study of blood T cell repertoires in COVID-19. Some clones are missing from TCRdb's copy, which holds only in-frame ones; the method was immunoSEQ multiplex PCR. Of 65,000 or so clones listed, nearly 80% were seen once; the top ten hold around 25%. Trimming took off 2 bases at V and 9 bases at J, with 14 bases between the two ends. The CDR3 extends over 14 amino acids. Germline V gene lookup returns CDR1 WSHSY and CDR2 SAAADI. The rearrangement uses TRBV10-2 and TRBJ1-5; perhaps TRBD1 as D (5 bases). The sample was peripheral blood. The clonotype originates from a human donor in a cohort sampled during active COVID-19. The DNA of the CDR3 is TGCGCCAGCAGTGAGACCAGGGTCGGGCGGCCCCAGCATTTT. This encodes CASSETRVGRPQHF.